A selection of T cell receptor beta chains follows, all from one sample in a study of blood T cell repertoires in COVID-19. Sequencing used immunoSEQ multiplex PCR; TCRdb keeps in-frame clones, though not all of them. This sample yields 14,000 to 15,000 clones, of which 92% are seen a single time; 7.6% belongs to the top ten. Sequencing was carried out using peripheral blood. The receptors derive from a human donor with active COVID-19. The donor label of this sample is uncertain. CDR3s include the opening cysteine and the closing phenylalanine or tryptophan. D genes are given only for firm matches.

cdr3_nt,cdr3_aa,j_call,v_call,d_call
TGTGCCAGCAGTAACCAACCGGGGTCCAATGAGCAGTTCTTC,CASSNQPGSNEQFF,TRBJ2-1,TRBV7-8,.
TGCGCCAGCAGCCCCACAGGGACTAGCGGGAGGTATAACTCCTACAATGAGCAGTTCTTC,CASSPTGTSGRYNSYNEQFF,TRBJ2-1,TRBV5-1,TRBD2
TGTGCCAGCAGTTACTCTACAGGGGACGCAGATACGCAGTATTTT,CASSYSTGDADTQYF,TRBJ2-3,TRBV6-5,TRBD1
TGTGCCAGTAACGAAGAGACAGGAGACATACAGCCCCAGCATTTT,CASNEETGDIQPQHF,TRBJ1-5,TRBV19,.
TGTGCCAGCAGCCTTCAAGGGGTGGGGGAGCTGTTTTTT,CASSLQGVGELFF,TRBJ2-2,TRBV5-5,.
TGTGCCAGCAGCTTGAGCTCCTACGAGCAGTACTTC,CASSLSSYEQYF,TRBJ2-7,TRBV6-5,.
TGTGCCAGCCCCCCAGGGAGGGGTAGCGCTCAGCCCCAGCATTTT,CASPPGRGSAQPQHF,TRBJ1-5,TRBV25-1,.
TGTGCCAGCAGGGCACTAGCGGGAGCATACAATGAGCAGTTCTTC,CASRALAGAYNEQFF,TRBJ2-1,TRBV13,TRBD2
TGTGCCAGCAGTCAGAGCGCTGGAATTAGCTCCTACGAGCAGTACTTC,CASSQSAGISSYEQYF,TRBJ2-7,TRBV27,.
TGTGCCAGCAGCTTCCGGACTAGCGGGAGTACGTACGAGCAGTACTTC,CASSFRTSGSTYEQYF,TRBJ2-7,TRBV7-9,TRBD2
TGTGCCAGCAGCCCCCGGGGACAGGGGGCAGGCTATGGCTACACCTTC,CASSPRGQGAGYGYTF,TRBJ1-2,TRBV7-9,TRBD1
TGCGCCAGCAGCCAAGAGCCGGGACAGGGTGGGACCGGGGAGCTGTTTTTT,CASSQEPGQGGTGELFF,TRBJ2-2,TRBV4-1,TRBD1
TGTGCCAGTAGCGGAACCGGACAGGGAAACATTCAGTACTTC,CASSGTGQGNIQYF,TRBJ2-4,TRBV19,TRBD1
TGTGCCAGCAGTCGGACAGTACAAGAGACCCAGTACTTC,CASSRTVQETQYF,TRBJ2-5,TRBV6-5,.
TGTGCCAGCACTCAGAGGGCGGCCGAGCAGTACTTC,CASTQRAAEQYF,TRBJ2-7,TRBV6-5,.
TGTGCCAGCAGCTTAGGACTAACGGGGGTTGAAGAGACCCAGTACTTC,CASSLGLTGVEETQYF,TRBJ2-5,TRBV7-2,.
TGTGCCAGCAGCCCAACAGGGGGTAATGAGGAAAAACTGTTTTTT,CASSPTGGNEEKLFF,TRBJ1-4,TRBV7-6,TRBD1
TGTGCCAGCAGCCAACAGGGAAACTATGGCTACACCTTC,CASSQQGNYGYTF,TRBJ1-2,TRBV14,.
TGTGCCAGCAGCTTGGGAGGGAGCGGTAATTCACCCCTCCACTTT,CASSLGGSGNSPLHF,TRBJ1-6,TRBV5-5,.
TGTGCCAGGGGTAGCTACCCTGTGCCAAGCGGGAGTGAGACCCAGTACTTC,CARGSYPVPSGSETQYF,TRBJ2-5,TRBV19,TRBD2
TGTGCCAGCAGCTTGGTCAGGGTAATAGGGGCCGGGGAGCTGTTTTTT,CASSLVRVIGAGELFF,TRBJ2-2,TRBV5-5,.
TGTGCCAGCAGCCCCCGGGGACAGGGAGCCAACGTCCTGACTTTC,CASSPRGQGANVLTF,TRBJ2-6,TRBV7-2,TRBD1
TGTGCCAGCAGCTTAAGACCCCTCGCGGAACCACCCACAGATACGCAGTATTTT,CASSLRPLAEPPTDTQYF,TRBJ2-3,TRBV7-9,.
TGCGCCAGCAGCCAAGCCGGTATCAAGCAGTACTTC,CASSQAGIKQYF,TRBJ2-7,TRBV4-1,.
TGTGCCAGCAGTCCAGGACAGGGTGTGTATCAGCCCCAGCATTTT,CASSPGQGVYQPQHF,TRBJ1-5,TRBV6-2/TRBV6-3,TRBD1
TGTGCCAGCAGCTTTACACGGGACAGAAATTCACCCCTCCACTTT,CASSFTRDRNSPLHF,TRBJ1-6,TRBV7-2,TRBD1
TGTGCCTGGGGGGTGGACAGCTTCAATCAGCCCCAGCATTTT,CAWGVDSFNQPQHF,TRBJ1-5,TRBV30,.
TGTGCCACCAGCAGAGATACAGGGGGCGAAAGTGGCTACACCTTC,CATSRDTGGESGYTF,TRBJ1-2,TRBV15,TRBD1
TGTGCCAGCAGCCAAGCTTTGACAGGCAACAGCAATCAGCCCCAGCATTTT,CASSQALTGNSNQPQHF,TRBJ1-5,TRBV4-2,.